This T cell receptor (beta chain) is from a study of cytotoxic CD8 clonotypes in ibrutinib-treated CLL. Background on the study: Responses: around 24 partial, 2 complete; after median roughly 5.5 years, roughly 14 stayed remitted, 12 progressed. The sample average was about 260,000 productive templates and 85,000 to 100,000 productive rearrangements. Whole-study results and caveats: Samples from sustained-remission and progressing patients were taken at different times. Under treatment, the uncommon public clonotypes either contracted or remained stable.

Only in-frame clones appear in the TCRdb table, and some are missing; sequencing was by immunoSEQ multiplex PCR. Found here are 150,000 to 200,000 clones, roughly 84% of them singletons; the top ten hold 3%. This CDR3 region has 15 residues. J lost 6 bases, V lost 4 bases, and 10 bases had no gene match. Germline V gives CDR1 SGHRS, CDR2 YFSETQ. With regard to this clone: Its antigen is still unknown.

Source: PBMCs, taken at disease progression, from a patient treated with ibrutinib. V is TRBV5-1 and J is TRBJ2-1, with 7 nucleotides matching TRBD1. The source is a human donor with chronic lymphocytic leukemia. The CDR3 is CASSGNRGTINEQFF. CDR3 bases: TGCGCCAGCAGCGGTAACAGGGGTACCATCAATGAGCAGTTCTTC.